The entry that follows covers one T cell receptor beta chain sequence. Its antigen is currently unknown. CDR3 length equals 13 residues. V dropped 2 bases and J dropped 8 bases, with 9 bases sitting between them. Per germline, CDR1 LGHDT and CDR2 YNNKEL (reference sequence). This table comes from immunoSEQ multiplex PCR, and its TCRdb copy is limited to in-frame clones, with some not included. This table holds about 180,000 clones, around 85% found once. This sample is drawn from a study of Ad26.COV2.S vaccination and SARS-CoV-2 variants. Findings and caveats of the study: Vaccinated and placebo-treated recipients had similar non-spike TCR breadth.

This chain links TRBV3-1 (or the pseudogene TRBV3-2) with TRBJ1-4; D not resolved. The starting material was peripheral blood, obtained after recovery from COVID-19. This TCR derives from a human donor who had recovered from COVID-19. The CDR3 sequence is CASSQQDREKLFF. The DNA of the CDR3 is TGTGCCAGCAGCCAACAGGACCGGGAAAAACTGTTTTTT.